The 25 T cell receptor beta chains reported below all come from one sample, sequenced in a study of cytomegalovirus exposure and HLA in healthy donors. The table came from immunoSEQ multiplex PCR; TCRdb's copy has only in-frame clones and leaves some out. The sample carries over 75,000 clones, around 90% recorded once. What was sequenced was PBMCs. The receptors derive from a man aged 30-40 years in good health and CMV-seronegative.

The CDR3 region is CASSIGTSSHTGELFF. DNA of the CDR3: TGTGCCAGTAGTATAGGGACTAGCAGCCACACCGGGGAGCTGTTTTTT. This chain links TRBV19 with TRBJ2-2; 8 bases fit TRBD2. Germline lookup yields CDR1 LNHDA and CDR2 SQIVND (reference sequence). The CDR3 has 16 residues. The J segment lost 3 bases and the V segment lost 1 base, leaving 4 bases of the junction unmatched.

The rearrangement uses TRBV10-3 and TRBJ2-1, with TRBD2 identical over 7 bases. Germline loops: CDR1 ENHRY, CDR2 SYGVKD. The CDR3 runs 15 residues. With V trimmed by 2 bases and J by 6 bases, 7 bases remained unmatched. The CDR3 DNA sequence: TGTGCCATCAGTGAGAGGTGGGAGGGCGTCAATGAGCAGTTCTTC. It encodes CAISERWEGVNEQFF.

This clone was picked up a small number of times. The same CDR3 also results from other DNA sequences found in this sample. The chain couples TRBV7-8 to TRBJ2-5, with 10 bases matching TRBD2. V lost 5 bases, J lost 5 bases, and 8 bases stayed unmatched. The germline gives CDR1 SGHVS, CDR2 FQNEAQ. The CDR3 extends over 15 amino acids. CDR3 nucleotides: TGTGCCAGCAGCCTACAGCGGGGGGGCAGGGAGACCCAGTACTTC. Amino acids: CASSLQRGGRETQYF.

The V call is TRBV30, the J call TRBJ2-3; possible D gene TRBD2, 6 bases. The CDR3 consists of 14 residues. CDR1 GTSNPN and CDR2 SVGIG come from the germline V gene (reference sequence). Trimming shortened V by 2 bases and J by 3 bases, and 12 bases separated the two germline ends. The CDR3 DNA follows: TGTGCCTGGAGTTCCCGCGGGGCGACAGATACGCAGTATTTT. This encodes CAWSSRGATDTQYF.

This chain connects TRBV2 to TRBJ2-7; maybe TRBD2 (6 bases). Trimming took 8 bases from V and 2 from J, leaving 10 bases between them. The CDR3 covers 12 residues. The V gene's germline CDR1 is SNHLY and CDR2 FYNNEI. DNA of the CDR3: TGTGCCAGCCGGGGGTTAACCTACGAGCAGTACTTC. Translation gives CASRGLTYEQYF. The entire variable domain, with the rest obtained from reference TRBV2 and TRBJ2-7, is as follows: EPEVTQTPSHQVTQMGQEVILRCVPISNHLYFYWYRQILGQKVEFLVSFYNNEISEKSEIFDDQFSVERPDGSNFTLKIRSTKLEDSAMYFCASRGLTYEQYFGPGTRLTVT.

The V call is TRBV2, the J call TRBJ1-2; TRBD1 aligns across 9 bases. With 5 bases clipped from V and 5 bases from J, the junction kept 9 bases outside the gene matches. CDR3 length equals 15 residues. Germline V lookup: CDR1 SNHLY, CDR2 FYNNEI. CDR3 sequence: CASSQNTGTGYGYTF. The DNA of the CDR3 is TGTGCCAGCAGTCAGAATACCGGGACAGGGTATGGCTACACCTTC.

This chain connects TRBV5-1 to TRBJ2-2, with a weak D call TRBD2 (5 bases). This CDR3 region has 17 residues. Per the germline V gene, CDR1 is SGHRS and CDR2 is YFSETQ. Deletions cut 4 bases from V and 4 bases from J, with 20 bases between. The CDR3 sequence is CASSQLATTIGTGELFF. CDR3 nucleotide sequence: TGCGCCAGCAGCCAACTCGCGACGACTATTGGCACCGGGGAGCTGTTTTTT.

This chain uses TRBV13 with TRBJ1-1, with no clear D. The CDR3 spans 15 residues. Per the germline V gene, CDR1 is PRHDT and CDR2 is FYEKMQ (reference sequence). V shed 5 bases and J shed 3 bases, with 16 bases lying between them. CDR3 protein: CASSPPTGIYTEAFF. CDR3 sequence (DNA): TGTGCCAGCAGCCCGCCAACGGGGATATACACTGAAGCTTTCTTT. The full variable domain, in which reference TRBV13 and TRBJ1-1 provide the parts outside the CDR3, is AAGVIQSPRHLIKEKRETATLKCYPIPRHDTVYWYQQGPGQDPQFLISFYEKMQSDKGSIPDRFSAQQFSDYHSELNMSSLELGDSALYFCASSPPTGIYTEAFFGQGTRLTVV.

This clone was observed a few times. As DNA, the CDR3 is TGTGCCAGCAGTTTAGGGAGAAACTATGGCTACACCTTC. Encoded protein: CASSLGRNYGYTF. The chain couples TRBV28 to TRBJ1-2; D is unresolved. Trimming cost V 2 bases and J 2 bases, with 6 bases left between them. From germline, CDR1 is MDHEN and CDR2 SYDVKM. The CDR3 consists of 13 residues.

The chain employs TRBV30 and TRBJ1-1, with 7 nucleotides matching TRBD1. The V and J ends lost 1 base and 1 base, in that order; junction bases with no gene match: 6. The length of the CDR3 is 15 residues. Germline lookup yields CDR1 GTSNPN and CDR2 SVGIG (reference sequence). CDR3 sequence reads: CAWSGNDRENTEAFF. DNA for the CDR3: TGTGCCTGGAGTGGTAACGACAGGGAGAACACTGAAGCTTTCTTT. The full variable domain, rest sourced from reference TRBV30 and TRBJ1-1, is SQTIHQWPATLVQPVGSPLSLECTVEGTSNPNLYWYRQAAGRGLQLLFYSVGIGQISSEVPQNLSASRPQDRQFILSSKKLLLSDSGFYLCAWSGNDRENTEAFFGQGTRLTVV.

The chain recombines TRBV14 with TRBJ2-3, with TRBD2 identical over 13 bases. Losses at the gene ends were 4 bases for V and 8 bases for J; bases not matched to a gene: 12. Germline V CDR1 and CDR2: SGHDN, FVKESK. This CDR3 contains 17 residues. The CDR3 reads CASSPSPLAGGQGTQYF. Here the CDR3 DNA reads TGTGCCAGCAGCCCCAGCCCACTAGCGGGGGGGCAGGGTACGCAGTATTTT. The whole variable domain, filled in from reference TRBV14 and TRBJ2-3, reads EAGVTQFPSHSVIEKGQTVTLRCDPISGHDNLYWYRRVMGKEIKFLLHFVKESKQDESGMPNNRFLAERTGGTYSTLKVQPAELEDSGVYFCASSPSPLAGGQGTQYFGPGTRLTVL.

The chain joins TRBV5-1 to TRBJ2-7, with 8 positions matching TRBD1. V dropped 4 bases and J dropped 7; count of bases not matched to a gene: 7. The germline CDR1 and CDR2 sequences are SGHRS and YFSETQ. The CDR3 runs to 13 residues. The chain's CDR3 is CASSPDRGWEQYF. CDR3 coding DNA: TGCGCCAGCAGCCCAGACAGGGGTTGGGAGCAGTACTTC. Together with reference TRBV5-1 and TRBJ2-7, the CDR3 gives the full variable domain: KAGVTQTPRYLIKTRGQQVTLSCSPISGHRSVSWYQQTPGQGLQFLFEYFSETQRNKGNFPGRFSGRQFSNSRSEMNVSTLELGDSALYLCASSPDRGWEQYFGPGTRLTVT.

CDR3 amino acids: CASSLAMGGLGGEAFF. In DNA, the CDR3 is TGTGCCAGCAGCTTAGCCATGGGGGGATTGGGTGGTGAAGCTTTCTTT. This rearrangement joins TRBV7-9 to TRBJ1-1, with TRBD1 as a possible D gene (5 bases). The CDR3 has 16 residues. V was pared by 0 bases and J by 7 bases, with 18 bases between. Per the germline V gene, CDR1 is SEHNR and CDR2 is FQNEAQ (reference sequence).

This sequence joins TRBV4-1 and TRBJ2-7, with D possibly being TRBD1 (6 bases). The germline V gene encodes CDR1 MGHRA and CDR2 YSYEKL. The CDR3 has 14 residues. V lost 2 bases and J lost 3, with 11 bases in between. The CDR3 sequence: CASSQLAGDYEQYF. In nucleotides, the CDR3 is TGCGCCAGCAGCCAATTGGCAGGGGACTACGAGCAGTACTTC.

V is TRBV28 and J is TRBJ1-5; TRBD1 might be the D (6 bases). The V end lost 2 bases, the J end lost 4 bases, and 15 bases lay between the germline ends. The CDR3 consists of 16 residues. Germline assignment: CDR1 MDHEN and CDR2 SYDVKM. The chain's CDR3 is CASSLGGRGANQPQHF. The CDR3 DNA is TGTGCCAGCAGTTTAGGAGGCAGGGGAGCTAATCAGCCCCAGCATTTT.

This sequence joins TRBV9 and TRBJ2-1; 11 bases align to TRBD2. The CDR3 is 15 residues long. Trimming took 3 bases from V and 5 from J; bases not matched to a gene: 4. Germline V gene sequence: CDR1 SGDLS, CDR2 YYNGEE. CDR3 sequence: CASSATSGTDNEQFF. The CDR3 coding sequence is TGTGCCAGCAGCGCGACTAGCGGGACAGACAATGAGCAGTTCTTC.

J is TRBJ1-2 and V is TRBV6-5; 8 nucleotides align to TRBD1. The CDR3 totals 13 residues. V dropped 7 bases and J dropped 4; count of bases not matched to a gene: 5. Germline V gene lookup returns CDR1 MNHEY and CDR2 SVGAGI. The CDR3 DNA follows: TGTGCCAGCACCACCGGGACAGGCTATGGCTACACCTTC. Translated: CASTTGTGYGYTF.

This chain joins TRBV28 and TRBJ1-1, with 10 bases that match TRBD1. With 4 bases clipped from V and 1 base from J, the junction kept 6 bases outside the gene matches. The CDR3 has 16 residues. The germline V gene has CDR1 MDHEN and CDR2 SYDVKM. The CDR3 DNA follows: TGTGCCAGCAGTTCTGTGACAGGGGGCAGGAACACTGAAGCTTTCTTT. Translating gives CASSSVTGGRNTEAFF. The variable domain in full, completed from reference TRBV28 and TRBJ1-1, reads DVKVTQSSRYLVKRTGEKVFLECVQDMDHENMFWYRQDPGLGLRLIYFSYDVKMKEKGDIPEGYSVSREKKERFSLILESASTNQTSMYLCASSSVTGGRNTEAFFGQGTRLTVV.

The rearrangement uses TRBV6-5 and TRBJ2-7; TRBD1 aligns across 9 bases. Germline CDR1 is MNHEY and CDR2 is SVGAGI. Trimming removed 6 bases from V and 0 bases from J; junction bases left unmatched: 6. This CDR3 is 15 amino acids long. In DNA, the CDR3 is TGTGCCAGCAGATTGACAGGGGGTCTCTCCTACGAGCAGTACTTC. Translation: CASRLTGGLSYEQYF.

The DNA for the CDR3 is TGTGCCAGCAGCGCTAGCGGGGGGAACACAGATACGCAGTATTTT. This translates into CASSASGGNTDTQYF. The chain has TRBV2 and TRBJ2-3, with TRBD2 identical over 11 bases. The CDR3 length is 15 residues. J lost 2 bases, V lost 6 bases, and 4 bases had no gene match. CDR1 SNHLY and CDR2 FYNNEI come from the germline V gene.

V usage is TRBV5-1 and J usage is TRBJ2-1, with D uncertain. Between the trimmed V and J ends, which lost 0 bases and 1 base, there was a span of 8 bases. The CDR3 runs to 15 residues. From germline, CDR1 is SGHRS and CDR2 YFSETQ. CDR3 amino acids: CASSLGGQSYNEQFF. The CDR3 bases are TGCGCCAGCAGCTTGGGTGGCCAATCCTACAATGAGCAGTTCTTC.

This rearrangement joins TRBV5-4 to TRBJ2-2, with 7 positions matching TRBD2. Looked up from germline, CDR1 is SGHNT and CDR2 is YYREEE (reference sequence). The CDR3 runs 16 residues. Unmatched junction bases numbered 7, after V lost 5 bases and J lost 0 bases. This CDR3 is CASSGAGQANTGELFF. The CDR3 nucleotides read TGTGCCAGCAGTGGAGCGGGGCAGGCGAACACCGGGGAGCTGTTTTTT.

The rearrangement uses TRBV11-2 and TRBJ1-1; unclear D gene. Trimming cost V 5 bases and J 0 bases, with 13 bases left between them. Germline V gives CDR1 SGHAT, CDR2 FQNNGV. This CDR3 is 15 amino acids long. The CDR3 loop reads CASSPSGRMNTEAFF. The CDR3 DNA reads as TGTGCCAGCAGCCCGAGCGGGCGGATGAACACTGAAGCTTTCTTT.

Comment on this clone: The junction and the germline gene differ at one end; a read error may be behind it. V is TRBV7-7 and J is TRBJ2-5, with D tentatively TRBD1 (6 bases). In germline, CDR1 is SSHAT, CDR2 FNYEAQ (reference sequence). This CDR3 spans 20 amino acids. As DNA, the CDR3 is TGTGCTAGCAGCTTAGAGCGACGAACAGGGACGGCTTGGGAAAAAGAGACCCAGTACTTC. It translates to CASSLERRTGTAWEKETQYF.

As DNA, the CDR3 is TGTGCCAGTATTGGGGGGGAGCAGTACTTC. The encoded protein is CASIGGEQYF. The chain couples TRBV19 to TRBJ2-7; perhaps TRBD2 as D (6 bases). This CDR3 is 10 amino acids long. Germline loops: CDR1 LNHDA, CDR2 SQIVND (reference sequence). Trimming left V 7 bases short and J 7 bases short, with 8 bases between.